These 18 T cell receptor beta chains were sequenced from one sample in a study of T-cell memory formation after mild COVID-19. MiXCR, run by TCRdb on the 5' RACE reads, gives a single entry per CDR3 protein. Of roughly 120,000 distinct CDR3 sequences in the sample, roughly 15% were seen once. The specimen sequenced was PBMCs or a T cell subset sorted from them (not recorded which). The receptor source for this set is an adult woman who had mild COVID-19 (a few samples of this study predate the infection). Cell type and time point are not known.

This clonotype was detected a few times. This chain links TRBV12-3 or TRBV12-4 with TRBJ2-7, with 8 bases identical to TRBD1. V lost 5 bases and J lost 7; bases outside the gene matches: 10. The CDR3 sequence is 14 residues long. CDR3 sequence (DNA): TGTGCCAGCAGTCCGCGACAGGGGCCGGGAGAGCAGTACTTC. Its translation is CASSPRQGPGEQYF.

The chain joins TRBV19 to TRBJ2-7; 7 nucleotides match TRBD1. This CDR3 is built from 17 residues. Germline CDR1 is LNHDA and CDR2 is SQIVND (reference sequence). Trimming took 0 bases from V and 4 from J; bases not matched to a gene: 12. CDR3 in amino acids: CASSIDGGGQATYEQYF. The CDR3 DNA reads TGTGCCAGTAGTATAGATGGGGGTGGACAGGCGACTTACGAGCAGTACTTC.

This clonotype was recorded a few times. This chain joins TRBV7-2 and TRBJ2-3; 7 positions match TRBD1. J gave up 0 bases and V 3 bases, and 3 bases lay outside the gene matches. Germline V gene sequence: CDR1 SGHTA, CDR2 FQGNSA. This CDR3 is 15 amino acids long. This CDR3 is CASSFDRASTDTQYF. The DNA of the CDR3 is TGTGCCAGCAGCTTCGACAGGGCAAGCACAGATACGCAGTATTTT.

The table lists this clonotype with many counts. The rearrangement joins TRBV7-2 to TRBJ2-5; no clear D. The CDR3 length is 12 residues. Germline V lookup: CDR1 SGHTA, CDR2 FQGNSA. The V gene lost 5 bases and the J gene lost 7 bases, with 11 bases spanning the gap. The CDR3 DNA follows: TGTGCCAGCAGCCGCCCCTTGTTGACCCAGTACTTC. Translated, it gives CASSRPLLTQYF.

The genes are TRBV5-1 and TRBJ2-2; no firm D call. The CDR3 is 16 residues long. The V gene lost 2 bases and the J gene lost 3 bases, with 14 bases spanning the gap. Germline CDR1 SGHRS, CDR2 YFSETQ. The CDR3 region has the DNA TGCGCCAGCAGCTTTGCGAGGCTAGAAGACACCGGGGAGCTGTTTTTT. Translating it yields CASSFARLEDTGELFF.

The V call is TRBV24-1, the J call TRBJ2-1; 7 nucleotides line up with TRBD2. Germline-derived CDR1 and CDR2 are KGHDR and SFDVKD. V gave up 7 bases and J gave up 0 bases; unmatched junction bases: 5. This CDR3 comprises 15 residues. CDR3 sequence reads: CATSGEGSSYNEQFF. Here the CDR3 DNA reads TGTGCCACCAGCGGGGAGGGGAGCTCCTACAATGAGCAGTTCTTC.

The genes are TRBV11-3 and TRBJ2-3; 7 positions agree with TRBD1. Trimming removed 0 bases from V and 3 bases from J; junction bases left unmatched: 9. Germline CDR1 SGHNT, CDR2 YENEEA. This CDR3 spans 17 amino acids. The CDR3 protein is CASSLDMQGVWTDTQYF. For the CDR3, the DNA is TGTGCCAGCAGCTTAGATATGCAGGGGGTGTGGACAGATACGCAGTATTTT. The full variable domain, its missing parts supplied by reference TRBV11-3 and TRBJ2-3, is EAGVVQSPRYKIIEKKQPVAFWCNPISGHNTLYWYLQNLGQGPELLIRYENEEAVDDSQLPKDRFSAERLKGVDSTLKIQPAELGDSAVYLCASSLDMQGVWTDTQYFGPGTRLTVL.

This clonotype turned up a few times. This chain's CDR3 is CASSPIDRKVQPQHF. The CDR3 DNA follows: TGTGCCAGCAGTCCAATCGACAGGAAGGTTCAGCCCCAGCATTTT. The chain couples TRBV6-5 to TRBJ1-5; possibly TRBD1 for D (6 bases). V was shortened by 5 bases and J by 6 bases, with 17 bases between the two germline ends. The CDR3 totals 15 residues. The germline gives CDR1 MNHEY, CDR2 SVGAGI.

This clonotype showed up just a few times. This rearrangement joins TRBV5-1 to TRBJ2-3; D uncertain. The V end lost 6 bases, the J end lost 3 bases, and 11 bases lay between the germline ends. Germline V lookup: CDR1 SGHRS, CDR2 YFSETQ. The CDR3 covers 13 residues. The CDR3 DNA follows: TGCGCCAGCACTGAAAGTGGAACAGATACGCAGTATTTT. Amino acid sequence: CASTESGTDTQYF.

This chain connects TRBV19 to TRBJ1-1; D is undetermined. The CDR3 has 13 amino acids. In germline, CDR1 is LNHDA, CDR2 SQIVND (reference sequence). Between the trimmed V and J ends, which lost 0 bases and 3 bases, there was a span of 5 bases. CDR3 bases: TGTGCCAGTAGTATAGACTGGGACACTGAAGCTTTCTTT. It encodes CASSIDWDTEAFF.

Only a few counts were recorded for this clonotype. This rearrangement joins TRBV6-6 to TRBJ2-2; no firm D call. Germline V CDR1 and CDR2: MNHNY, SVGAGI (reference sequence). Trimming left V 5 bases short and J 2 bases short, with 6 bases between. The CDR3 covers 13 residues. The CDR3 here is CASSTSNTGELFF. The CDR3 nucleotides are TGTGCCAGCAGTACGAGTAACACCGGGGAGCTGTTTTTT.

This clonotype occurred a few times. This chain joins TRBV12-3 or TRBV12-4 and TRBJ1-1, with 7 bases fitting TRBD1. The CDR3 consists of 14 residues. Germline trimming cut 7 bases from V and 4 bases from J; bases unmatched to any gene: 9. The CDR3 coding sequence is TGTGCCAGCAAAGCAGGGGGTGCGGTCACTGAAGCTTTCTTT. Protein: CASKAGGAVTEAFF.

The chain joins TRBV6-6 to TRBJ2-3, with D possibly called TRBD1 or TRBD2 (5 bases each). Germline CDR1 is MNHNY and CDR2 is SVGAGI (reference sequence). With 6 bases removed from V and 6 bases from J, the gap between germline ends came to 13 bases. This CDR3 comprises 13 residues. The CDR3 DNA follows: TGTGCCAGCAGCGATGGGACCCTCGATACGCAGTATTTT. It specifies CASSDGTLDTQYF.

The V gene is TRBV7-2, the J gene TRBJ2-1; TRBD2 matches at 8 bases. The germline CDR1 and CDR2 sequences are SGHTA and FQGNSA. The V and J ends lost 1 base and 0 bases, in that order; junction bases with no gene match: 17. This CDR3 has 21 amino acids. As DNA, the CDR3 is TGTGCCAGCAGCTTAGGGGGGGGCGGGAGGACCTACTCCAGCTCCTACAATGAGCAGTTCTTC. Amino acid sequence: CASSLGGGGRTYSSSYNEQFF.

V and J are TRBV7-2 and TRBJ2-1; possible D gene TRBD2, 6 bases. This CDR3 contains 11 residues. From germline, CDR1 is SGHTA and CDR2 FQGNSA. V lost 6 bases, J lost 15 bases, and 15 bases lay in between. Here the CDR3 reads CASRAPGVMFF. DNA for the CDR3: TGTGCCAGCAGAGCCCCGGGAGTCATGTTCTTC.

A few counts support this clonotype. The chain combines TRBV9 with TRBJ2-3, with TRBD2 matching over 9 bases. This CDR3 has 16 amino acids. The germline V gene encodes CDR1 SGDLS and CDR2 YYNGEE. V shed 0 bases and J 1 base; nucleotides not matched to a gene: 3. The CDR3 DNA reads TGTGCCAGCAGCGTAGGAGGCGGGAGGGGCACAGATACGCAGTATTTT. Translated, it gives CASSVGGGRGTDTQYF. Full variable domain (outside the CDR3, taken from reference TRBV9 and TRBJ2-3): DSGVTQTPKHLITATGQRVTLRCSPRSGDLSVYWYQQSLDQGLQFLIQYYNGEERAKGNILERFSAQQFPDLHSELNLSSLELGDSALYFCASSVGGGRGTDTQYFGPGTRLTVL.

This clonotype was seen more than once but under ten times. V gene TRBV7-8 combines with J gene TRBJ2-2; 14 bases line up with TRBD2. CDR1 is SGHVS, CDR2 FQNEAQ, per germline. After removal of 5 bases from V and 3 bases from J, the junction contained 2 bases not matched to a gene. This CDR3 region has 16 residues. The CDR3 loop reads CASSRLAGGYTGELFF. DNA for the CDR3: TGTGCCAGCAGCCGACTAGCGGGAGGGTACACCGGGGAGCTGTTTTTT.

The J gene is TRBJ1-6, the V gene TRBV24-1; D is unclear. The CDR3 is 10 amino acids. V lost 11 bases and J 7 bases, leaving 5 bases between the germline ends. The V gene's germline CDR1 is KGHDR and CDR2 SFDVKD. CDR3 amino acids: CARHNSPLHF. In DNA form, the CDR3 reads TGTGCCAGACACAATTCACCCCTCCACTTT.